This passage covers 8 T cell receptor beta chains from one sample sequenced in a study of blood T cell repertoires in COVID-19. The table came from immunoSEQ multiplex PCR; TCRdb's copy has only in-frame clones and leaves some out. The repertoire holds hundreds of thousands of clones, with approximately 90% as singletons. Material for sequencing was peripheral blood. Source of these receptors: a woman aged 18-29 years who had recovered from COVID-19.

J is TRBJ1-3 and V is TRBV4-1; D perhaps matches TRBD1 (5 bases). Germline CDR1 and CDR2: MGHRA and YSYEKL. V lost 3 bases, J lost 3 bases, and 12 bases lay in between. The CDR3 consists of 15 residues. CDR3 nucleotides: TGCGCCAGCAGCCAGCTTGTCCAGGGTGGAAACACCATATATTTT. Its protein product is CASSQLVQGGNTIYF.

The CDR3 is CASSYYSGELFF. DNA of the CDR3: TGTGCCAGCAGTTACTACTCGGGGGAGCTGTTTTTT. The chain carries TRBV6-6 and TRBJ2-2; D remains unclear. Germline V gene sequence: CDR1 MNHNY, CDR2 SVGAGI (reference sequence). The CDR3 loop spans 12 amino acids. The V gene lost 1 base and the J gene lost 8 bases, with 5 bases spanning the gap.

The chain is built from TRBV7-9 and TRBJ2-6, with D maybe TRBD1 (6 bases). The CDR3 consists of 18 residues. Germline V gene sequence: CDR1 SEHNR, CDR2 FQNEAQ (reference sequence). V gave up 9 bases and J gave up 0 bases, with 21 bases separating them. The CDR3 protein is CASLKKDSPPSGANVLTF. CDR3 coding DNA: TGTGCCAGTCTAAAAAAGGACAGTCCTCCCTCTGGGGCCAACGTCCTGACTTTC.

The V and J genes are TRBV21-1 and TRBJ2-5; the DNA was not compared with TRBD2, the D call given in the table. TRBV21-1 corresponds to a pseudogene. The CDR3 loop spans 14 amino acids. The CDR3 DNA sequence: TGTGCCAGCAGCGCGGGCGGGATCCAAGAGACCCAGTACTTC. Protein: CASSAGGIQETQYF.

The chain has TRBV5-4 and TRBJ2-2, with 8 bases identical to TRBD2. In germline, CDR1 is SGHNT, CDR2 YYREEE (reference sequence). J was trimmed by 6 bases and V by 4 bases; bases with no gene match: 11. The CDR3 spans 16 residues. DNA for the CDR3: TGTGCCAGCAGCGGCGGGGGGACCGACCCCGCCGGGGAGCTGTTTTTT. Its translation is CASSGGGTDPAGELFF. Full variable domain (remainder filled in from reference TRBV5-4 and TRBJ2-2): ETGVTQSPTHLIKTRGQQVTLRCSSQSGHNTVSWYQQALGQGPQFIFQYYREEENGRGNFPPRFSGLQFPNYSSELNVNALELDDSALYLCASSGGGTDPAGELFFGEGSRLTVL.

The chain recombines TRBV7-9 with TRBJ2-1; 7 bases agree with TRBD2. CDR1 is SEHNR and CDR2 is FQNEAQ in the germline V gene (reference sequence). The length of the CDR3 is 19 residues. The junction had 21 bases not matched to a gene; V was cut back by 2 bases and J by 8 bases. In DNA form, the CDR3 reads TGTGCCAGCAGCTTAAGGAGAGGAAGCGGGAACGATGGAAGCTATGAGCAGTTCTTC. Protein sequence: CASSLRRGSGNDGSYEQFF.

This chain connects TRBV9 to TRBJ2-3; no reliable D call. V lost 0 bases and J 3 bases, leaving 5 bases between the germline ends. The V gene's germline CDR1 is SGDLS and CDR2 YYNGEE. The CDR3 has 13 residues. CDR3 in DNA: TGTGCCAGCAGCGTAGGGCTTACAGATACGCAGTATTTT. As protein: CASSVGLTDTQYF.

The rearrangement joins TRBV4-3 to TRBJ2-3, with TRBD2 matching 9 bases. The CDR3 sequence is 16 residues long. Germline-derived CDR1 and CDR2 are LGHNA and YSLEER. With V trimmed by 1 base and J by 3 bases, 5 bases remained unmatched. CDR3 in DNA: TGCGCCAGCAGCCAAGTGGCGACTAGCGGAACAGATACGCAGTATTTT. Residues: CASSQVATSGTDTQYF.